This T cell receptor beta chain was sequenced in a study of blood T cell repertoires in COVID-19. The V and J ends lost 5 bases and 7 bases respectively, with 11 bases between them. Per germline, CDR1 MNHEY and CDR2 SVGAGI. CDR3 length: 12 amino acids. The assay was immunoSEQ multiplex PCR, and TCRdb's table has in-frame clones only and misses some. The sample yields about 300,000 clones, around 90% seen once. Two consecutive negative NP/OP PCR tests, clearance, or resolved symptoms defined Cohort 3 recovery. This clone was found once. The clonotype was recovered from a woman under 40 who had recovered from COVID-19. This chain links TRBV6-5 with TRBJ1-2; tentative D call: TRBD1 (6 bases). Specimen: PBMCs or T cells enriched from blood (not recorded which). CDR3 DNA sequence: TGTGCCAGCAGTACGTCAGGGGTTGGCTACACCTTC. Translating it yields CASSTSGVGYTF.